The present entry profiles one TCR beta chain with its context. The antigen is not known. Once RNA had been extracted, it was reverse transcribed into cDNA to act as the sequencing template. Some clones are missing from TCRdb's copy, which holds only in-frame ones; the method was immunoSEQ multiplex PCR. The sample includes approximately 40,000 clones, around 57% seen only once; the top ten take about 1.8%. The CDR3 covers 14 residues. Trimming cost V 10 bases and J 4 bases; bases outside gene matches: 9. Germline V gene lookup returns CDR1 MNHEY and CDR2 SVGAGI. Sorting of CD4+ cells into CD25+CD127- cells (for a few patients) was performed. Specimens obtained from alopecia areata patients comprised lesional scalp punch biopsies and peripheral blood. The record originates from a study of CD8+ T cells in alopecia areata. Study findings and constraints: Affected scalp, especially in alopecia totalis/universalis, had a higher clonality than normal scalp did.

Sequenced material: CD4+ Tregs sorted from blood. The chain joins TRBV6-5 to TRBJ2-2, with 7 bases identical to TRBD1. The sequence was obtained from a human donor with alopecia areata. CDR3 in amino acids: CAIRRGHGTGELFF. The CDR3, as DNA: TGTGCCATCCGTAGGGGGCACGGCACCGGGGAGCTGTTTTTT.